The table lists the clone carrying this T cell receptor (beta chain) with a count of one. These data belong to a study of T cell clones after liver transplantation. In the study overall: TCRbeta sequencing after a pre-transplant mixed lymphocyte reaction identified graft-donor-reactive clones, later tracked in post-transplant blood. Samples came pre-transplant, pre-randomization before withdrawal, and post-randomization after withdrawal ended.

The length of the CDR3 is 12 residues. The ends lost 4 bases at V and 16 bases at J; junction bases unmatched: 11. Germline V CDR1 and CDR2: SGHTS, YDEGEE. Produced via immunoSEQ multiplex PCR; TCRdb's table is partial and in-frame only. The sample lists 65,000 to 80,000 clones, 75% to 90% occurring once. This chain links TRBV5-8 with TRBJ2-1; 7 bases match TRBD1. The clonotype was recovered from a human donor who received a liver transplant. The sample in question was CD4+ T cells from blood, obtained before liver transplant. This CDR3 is CASSQDRRKPFF. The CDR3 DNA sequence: TGTGCCAGCAGCCAGGACAGGAGGAAACCCTTCTTC.